The 32 T cell receptor beta chains given below trace back to one sample, sequenced in a study of beta chain features in type 1 diabetes. cDNA synthesis used the whole RNA isolate, giving expressed TCRB sequences. Generated by immunoSEQ multiplex PCR, the TCRdb table keeps only in-frame clones and is missing some. The profile shows a few hundred thousand clones, roughly an eighth of them singletons. General observations from the study: In every one of the four CD4+ subsets, TCRB CDR3s were moderately but significantly shorter in Type 1 diabetes patients.

These TCRs are of unknown antigen specificity. The sequenced sample consisted of naive CD4+ T cells from blood. The receptor set was obtained from a man younger than 40 with type 1 diabetes.

The chain employs TRBV2 and TRBJ1-3, with 7 bases that match TRBD1. Per the germline V gene, CDR1 is SNHLY and CDR2 is FYNNEI. The CDR3 has 15 residues. V was pared by 6 bases and J by 1 base, with 6 bases of the junction left unmatched. In nucleotides, the CDR3 is TGTGCCAGCAGGAAGGGACAGTCGTCTGGAAACACCATATATTTT. Translated, it gives CASRKGQSSGNTIYF.

The chain's CDR3 is CASRRSAVWNGYTF. The CDR3 nucleotides read TGTGCCAGCAGGCGATCAGCGGTTTGGAATGGCTACACCTTC. V gene TRBV28 combines with J gene TRBJ1-2; D uncertain. CDR1 is MDHEN, CDR2 SYDVKM, per germline. Trimming took off 6 bases at V and 6 bases at J, with 17 bases between the two ends. This CDR3 comprises 14 residues.

This chain connects TRBV7-9 to TRBJ2-5, with TRBD1 matching 10 bases. Germline assignment: CDR1 SEHNR and CDR2 FQNEAQ (reference sequence). The length of the CDR3 is 18 residues. J lost 1 base, V lost 5 bases, and 13 bases had no gene match. The CDR3 DNA sequence: TGTGCCAGCAGCGGCGCGACAGGGGGCTCCTGGACCCAAGAGACCCAGTACTTC. Translated: CASSGATGGSWTQETQYF.

This clone has only one observation. The gene calls are TRBV9 and TRBJ1-1; D not resolved. The CDR3 has 15 residues. V dropped 3 bases and J dropped 4 bases, with 16 bases sitting between them. Germline assignment: CDR1 SGDLS and CDR2 YYNGEE. The CDR3 coding sequence is TGTGCCAGCAGCGCCTCAGGATGGGCTGGCACTGAAGCTTTCTTT. Protein: CASSASGWAGTEAFF.

There are a few counts of this clone. V gene TRBV2 combines with J gene TRBJ2-4; 12 bases are shared with TRBD1. Germline V gene data show CDR1 as SNHLY and CDR2 as FYNNEI. The CDR3 loop spans 15 amino acids. The J segment lost 7 bases and the V segment lost 6 bases, leaving 7 bases of the junction unmatched. The CDR3 is CASSPGQGAGNIQYF. The CDR3 region has the DNA TGTGCCAGCAGCCCGGGACAGGGGGCCGGGAACATTCAGTACTTC. The whole variable domain, filled in from reference TRBV2 and TRBJ2-4, reads EPEVTQTPSHQVTQMGQEVILRCVPISNHLYFYWYRQILGQKVEFLVSFYNNEISEKSEIFDDQFSVERPDGSNFTLKIRSTKLEDSAMYFCASSPGQGAGNIQYFGAGTRLSVL.

The rearrangement joins TRBV29-1 to TRBJ2-2, with 9 bases that match TRBD1. V shed 6 bases, J shed 6 bases, and the junction held 8 bases outside the gene matches. In germline, CDR1 is SQVTM, CDR2 ANQGSEA. The CDR3 extends over 14 amino acids. Written as DNA, the CDR3 is TGCAGCGTCATGGGACAGGGAACGGCCGGGGAGCTGTTTTTT. Amino acid sequence: CSVMGQGTAGELFF.

A few counts support this clone. The V gene is TRBV6-6, the J gene TRBJ2-1; 7 nucleotides agree with TRBD2. The germline gives CDR1 MNHNY, CDR2 SVGAGI (reference sequence). The CDR3 sequence is 15 residues long. Trimming cost V 4 bases and J 4 bases; bases outside gene matches: 7. The CDR3 is CASSLSGAVYNEQFF. CDR3 bases: TGTGCCAGCAGTTTGAGCGGGGCCGTTTACAATGAGCAGTTCTTC.

This clone occurred a few times. The CDR3 DNA sequence: TGTGCCTGGACCCGGACAGGGAACGGTGGAAACATTCAGTACTTC. Residues: CAWTRTGNGGNIQYF. The gene calls are TRBV30 and TRBJ2-4; 8 bases line up with TRBD1. Germline V CDR1 and CDR2: GTSNPN, SVGIG (reference sequence). V was clipped by 4 bases and J by 6 bases; unmatched bases: 11. The CDR3 is 15 amino acids.

V is TRBV30 and J is TRBJ2-7, with TRBD1 as a possible D gene (6 bases). Germline assignment: CDR1 GTSNPN and CDR2 SVGIG (reference sequence). V was shortened by 5 bases and J by 2 bases, with 10 bases between the two germline ends. The CDR3 length is 12 residues. CDR3: CAWRRDTYEQYF. The CDR3 coding sequence is TGTGCCTGGCGCCGGGACACCTACGAGCAGTACTTC.

This sequence joins TRBV5-1 and TRBJ1-1; D is ambiguous. This CDR3 region has 14 residues. V lost 0 bases, J lost 1 base, and 7 bases lay in between. In germline, CDR1 is SGHRS, CDR2 YFSETQ. CDR3 loop: CASSLERANTEAFF. Written as DNA, the CDR3 is TGCGCCAGCAGCTTGGAACGCGCGAACACTGAAGCTTTCTTT.

Only a few counts were recorded for this clone. The same CDR3 arises from other DNA sequences in this sample as well. The V call is TRBV28, the J call TRBJ2-7, with 7 bases matching TRBD1. The CDR3 is 11 amino acids. Unmatched junction bases numbered 2, after V lost 8 bases and J lost 4 bases. The germline CDR1 and CDR2 sequences are MDHEN and SYDVKM. CDR3 sequence: CASRQGYEQYF. The CDR3 DNA reads TGTGCCAGCCGACAGGGTTACGAGCAGTACTTC. The whole variable domain, remainder taken from reference TRBV28 and TRBJ2-7, is DVKVTQSSRYLVKRTGEKVFLECVQDMDHENMFWYRQDPGLGLRLIYFSYDVKMKEKGDIPEGYSVSREKKERFSLILESASTNQTSMYLCASRQGYEQYFGPGTRLTVT.

The V and J genes are TRBV6-5 and TRBJ1-2; tentative D call: TRBD1 (5 bases). The V gene's germline CDR1 is MNHEY and CDR2 SVGAGI. V was shortened by 7 bases and J by 7 bases, with 13 bases between the two germline ends. The CDR3 spans 12 residues. Here the CDR3 reads CASMGEGVGYTF. The DNA for the CDR3 is TGTGCCAGCATGGGGGAGGGTGTTGGCTACACCTTC.

This clone was observed a few times. The chain uses TRBV4-3 and TRBJ1-1, with 7 bases that match TRBD1. With 4 bases clipped from V and 4 bases from J, the junction kept 6 bases outside the gene matches. The CDR3 covers 14 residues. Germline assignment: CDR1 LGHNA and CDR2 YSLEER. The CDR3 here is CASSPVTGFTEAFF. CDR3 coding DNA: TGCGCCAGCAGCCCAGTGACAGGGTTCACTGAAGCTTTCTTT.

This clone was counted only a few times. The V call is TRBV25-1, the J call TRBJ2-2, with D possibly being TRBD1 (5 bases). V lost 3 bases and J lost 1, with 6 bases in between. Per the germline V gene, CDR1 is MGHDK and CDR2 is SYGVNS. CDR3 length: 14 amino acids. This chain's CDR3 is CASSEQGNTGELFF. Here the CDR3 DNA reads TGTGCCAGCAGTGAGCAGGGGAACACCGGGGAGCTGTTTTTT.

The chain is built from TRBV5-4 and TRBJ1-1, with TRBD1 identical over 9 bases. Trimming at V came to 3 bases and at J to 4 bases, leaving 13 bases not matched to a gene. Germline lookup yields CDR1 SGHNT and CDR2 YYREEE (reference sequence). The CDR3 is 17 residues long. The chain's CDR3 is CASSSPGGTGKITEAFF. The DNA for the CDR3 is TGTGCCAGCAGCTCTCCCGGGGGGACAGGGAAGATCACTGAAGCTTTCTTT.

The chain couples TRBV5-1 to TRBJ2-7; D might be TRBD1 (6 bases). CDR1 and CDR2 (germline): SGHRS, YFSETQ. This CDR3 spans 14 amino acids. V was trimmed by 5 bases and J by 7 bases, leaving 19 bases between them. The CDR3 sequence: CASRRGQLPGEQYF. The CDR3 nucleotides read TGCGCCAGCAGACGCGGACAGCTACCGGGGGAGCAGTACTTC.

This clone was seen a few times. V is TRBV5-1 and J is TRBJ2-1, with D hard to call. Germline V gene lookup returns CDR1 SGHRS and CDR2 YFSETQ. Deletions cut 6 bases from V and 7 bases from J, with 17 bases between. The CDR3 loop spans 14 amino acids. The DNA of the CDR3 is TGCGCCAGCACCCTAAGCGCTCCCCGGAATGAGCAGTTCTTC. Translation: CASTLSAPRNEQFF.

This clone was seen more than once but under ten times. The rearrangement joins TRBV28 to TRBJ2-1, with 7 bases matching TRBD1. The CDR3 is made up of 12 amino acids. CDR1 is MDHEN and CDR2 is SYDVKM in the germline V gene. After removal of 4 bases from V and 9 bases from J, the junction contained 3 bases not matched to a gene. The CDR3 nucleotides are TGTGCCAGCAGTTACAGGGGCAGTGAGCAGTTCTTC. As protein: CASSYRGSEQFF.

This clone has more than one count but fewer than ten. The chain has TRBV28 and TRBJ1-2; D unclear. The CDR3 extends over 13 amino acids. Trimming removed 5 bases from V and 4 bases from J, with 11 bases in between. CDR1 MDHEN and CDR2 SYDVKM come from the germline V gene. CDR3 in DNA: TGTGCCAGCAGTCCTATAAACTTCTATGGCTACACCTTC. It is translated as CASSPINFYGYTF.

The chain recombines TRBV2 with TRBJ2-7; 12 positions match TRBD2. The length of the CDR3 is 14 residues. CDR1 SNHLY and CDR2 FYNNEI come from the germline V gene. J gave up 0 bases and V 8 bases, and 2 bases lay outside the gene matches. CDR3 amino acids: CASVTSGSSYEQYF. CDR3 nucleotide sequence: TGTGCCAGCGTGACTAGCGGGAGCTCCTACGAGCAGTACTTC.

The chain is built from TRBV15 and TRBJ1-4; D unresolved. V gave up 5 bases and J gave up 4 bases, with 8 bases separating them. This CDR3 has 13 amino acids. Germline assignment: CDR1 LNHNV and CDR2 YYDKDF (reference sequence). The DNA for the CDR3 is TGTGCCACCAGCGGACTGGTTAATGAAAAACTGTTTTTT. The encoded protein is CATSGLVNEKLFF.

Only a few counts were recorded for this clone. This sequence joins TRBV5-1 and TRBJ2-1; perhaps TRBD1 as D (6 bases). Looked up from germline, CDR1 is SGHRS and CDR2 is YFSETQ. This CDR3 is 15 amino acids long. Trimming took off 0 bases at V and 7 bases at J, with 14 bases between the two ends. The CDR3 here is CASSLARAGANEQFF. CDR3 in DNA: TGCGCCAGCAGCTTGGCTAGGGCAGGGGCGAATGAGCAGTTCTTC. The entire variable domain, with the rest obtained from reference TRBV5-1 and TRBJ2-1, is as follows: KAGVTQTPRYLIKTRGQQVTLSCSPISGHRSVSWYQQTPGQGLQFLFEYFSETQRNKGNFPGRFSGRQFSNSRSEMNVSTLELGDSALYLCASSLARAGANEQFFGPGTRLTVL.

V gene TRBV5-1 combines with J gene TRBJ2-5; D unclear. V lost 3 bases to trimming and J lost 1 base, with 10 bases between them. The CDR3 consists of 14 residues. Germline V lookup: CDR1 SGHRS, CDR2 YFSETQ. Here the CDR3 reads CASSSPRGQETQYF. The CDR3 nucleotides are TGCGCCAGCAGCTCCCCGCGAGGCCAAGAGACCCAGTACTTC.

This clone has a handful of counts. The chain has TRBV5-1 and TRBJ1-2; D not resolved. The V end was cut by 6 bases, the J end by 7 bases, with 19 bases between. The germline gives CDR1 SGHRS, CDR2 YFSETQ. The CDR3 has 14 residues. The CDR3 bases are TGCGCCAGCAATCCTGGGTCCGAACGGGTTGGCTACACCTTC. It translates to CASNPGSERVGYTF.

Only a few counts were recorded for this clone. V gene TRBV4-2 combines with J gene TRBJ2-5, with 9 bases matching TRBD1. The trim removed 0 bases at V and 5 bases at J, leaving 10 bases unmatched. Germline V gene sequence: CDR1 LGHNA, CDR2 YNFKEQ. The CDR3 runs to 17 residues. CDR3 sequence reads: CASSQDGRDRERETQYF. CDR3 bases: TGTGCCAGCAGCCAAGATGGGCGGGACAGGGAAAGGGAGACCCAGTACTTC.

A few counts support this clone. The V gene is TRBV7-2, the J gene TRBJ2-3; TRBD1 agrees at 7 bases. CDR1 and CDR2 from the germline V gene are SGHTA and FQGNSA. This CDR3 region has 14 residues. V lost 7 bases to trimming and J lost 0 bases; unmatched junction nucleotides: 4. CDR3 nucleotides: TGTGCCAGCATCCTGGACAGGAGCACAGATACGCAGTATTTT. It translates to CASILDRSTDTQYF.

V gene TRBV30 combines with J gene TRBJ2-6, with TRBD1 matching over 7 bases. Germline values: CDR1 GTSNPN, CDR2 SVGIG (reference sequence). The length of the CDR3 is 17 residues. The V and J ends lost 3 bases and 0 bases, in that order; junction bases with no gene match: 8. The CDR3 region has the DNA TGTGCCTGGAGGGACGGACAGGTAGTCTCTGGGGCCAACGTCCTGACTTTC. Translating it yields CAWRDGQVVSGANVLTF.

The chain recombines TRBV9 with TRBJ1-1; D not certain. Per the germline V gene, CDR1 is SGDLS and CDR2 is YYNGEE. V was pared by 0 bases and J by 0 bases, with 6 bases between. This CDR3 is 14 amino acids long. The CDR3 is CASSVDSMNTEAFF. CDR3 nucleotides: TGTGCCAGCAGCGTAGACAGCATGAACACTGAAGCTTTCTTT.

This clone was found a few times. This chain links TRBV29-1 with TRBJ2-1; TRBD2 matches 15 bases. Germline loops: CDR1 SQVTM, CDR2 ANQGSEA. The CDR3 runs to 17 residues. V gave up 4 bases and J gave up 4 bases; unmatched junction bases: 8. The CDR3 protein is CSVGGTSGRRFYNEQFF. CDR3 DNA: TGCAGCGTTGGGGGGACTAGCGGGAGGAGATTTTACAATGAGCAGTTCTTC.

This clone turned up a few times. V and J are TRBV7-2 and TRBJ2-7; weak D call: TRBD2 (6 bases). Per germline, CDR1 SGHTA and CDR2 FQGNSA. The CDR3 totals 13 residues. V was trimmed by 8 bases and J by 3 bases, leaving 14 bases between them. CDR3 sequence reads: CASQRAYGYEQYF. The CDR3 bases are TGTGCCAGCCAGCGGGCGTATGGCTACGAGCAGTACTTC.

The V call is TRBV28, the J call TRBJ2-1; TRBD1 matches 7 bases. The CDR3 has 13 residues. Trimming took 8 bases from V and 4 from J; bases not matched to a gene: 5. Germline CDR1 and CDR2: MDHEN and SYDVKM. CDR3 loop: CASHRTGYNEQFF. In nucleotides, the CDR3 is TGTGCCAGCCACCGGACAGGTTACAATGAGCAGTTCTTC. Full variable domain (outside the CDR3, taken from reference TRBV28 and TRBJ2-1): DVKVTQSSRYLVKRTGEKVFLECVQDMDHENMFWYRQDPGLGLRLIYFSYDVKMKEKGDIPEGYSVSREKKERFSLILESASTNQTSMYLCASHRTGYNEQFFGPGTRLTVL.

This clone was observed a few times. This rearrangement joins TRBV28 to TRBJ2-1; 8 bases agree with TRBD2. This CDR3 region has 16 residues. The germline CDR1 and CDR2 sequences are MDHEN and SYDVKM. The ends lost 7 bases at V and 3 bases at J; junction bases unmatched: 11. The CDR3 is CASIAGSSGVYNEQFF. CDR3 nucleotides: TGTGCCAGCATAGCGGGATCCAGCGGGGTCTACAATGAGCAGTTCTTC. The full variable domain, completed using reference TRBV28 and TRBJ2-1, is DVKVTQSSRYLVKRTGEKVFLECVQDMDHENMFWYRQDPGLGLRLIYFSYDVKMKEKGDIPEGYSVSREKKERFSLILESASTNQTSMYLCASIAGSSGVYNEQFFGPGTRLTVL.